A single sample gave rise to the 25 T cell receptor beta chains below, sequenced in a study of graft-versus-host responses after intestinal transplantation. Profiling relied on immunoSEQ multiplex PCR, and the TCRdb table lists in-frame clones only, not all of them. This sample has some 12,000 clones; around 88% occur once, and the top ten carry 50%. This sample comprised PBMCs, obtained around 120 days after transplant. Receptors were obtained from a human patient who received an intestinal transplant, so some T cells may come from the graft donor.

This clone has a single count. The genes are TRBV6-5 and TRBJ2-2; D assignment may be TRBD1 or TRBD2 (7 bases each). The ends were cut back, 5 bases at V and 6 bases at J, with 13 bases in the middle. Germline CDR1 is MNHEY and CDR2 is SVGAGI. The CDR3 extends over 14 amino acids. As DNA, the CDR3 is TGTGCCAGCAGTAACAGGGGAGGGGCCGGGGAGCTGTTTTTT. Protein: CASSNRGGAGELFF.

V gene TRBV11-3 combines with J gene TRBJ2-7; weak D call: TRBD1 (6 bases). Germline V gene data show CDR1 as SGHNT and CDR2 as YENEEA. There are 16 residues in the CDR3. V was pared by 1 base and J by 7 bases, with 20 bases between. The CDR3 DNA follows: TGTGCCAGCAGCTTAGCGTCCAGGGGCAGGGCTGAAGAGCAGTACTTC. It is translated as CASSLASRGRAEEQYF.

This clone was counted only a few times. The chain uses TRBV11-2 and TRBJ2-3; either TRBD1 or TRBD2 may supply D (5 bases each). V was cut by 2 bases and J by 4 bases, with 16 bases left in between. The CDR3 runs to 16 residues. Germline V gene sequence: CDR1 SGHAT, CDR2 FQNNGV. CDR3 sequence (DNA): TGTGCCAGCAGCTTAACACCGGGGCCTGGAGCAGATACGCAGTATTTT. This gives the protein CASSLTPGPGADTQYF.

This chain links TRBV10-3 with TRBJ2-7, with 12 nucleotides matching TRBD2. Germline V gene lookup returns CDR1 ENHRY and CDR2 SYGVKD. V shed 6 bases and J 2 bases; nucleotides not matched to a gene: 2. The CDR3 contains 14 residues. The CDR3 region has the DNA TGTGCCATCAGCCTAGCGGGAGGGACCTACGAGCAGTACTTC. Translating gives CAISLAGGTYEQYF.

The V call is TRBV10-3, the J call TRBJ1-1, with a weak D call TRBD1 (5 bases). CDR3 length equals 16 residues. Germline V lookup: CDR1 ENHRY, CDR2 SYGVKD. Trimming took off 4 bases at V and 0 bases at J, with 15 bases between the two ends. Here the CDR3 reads CAISGRTQGLNTEAFF. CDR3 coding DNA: TGTGCCATCAGTGGGCGGACACAAGGCCTGAACACTGAAGCTTTCTTT.

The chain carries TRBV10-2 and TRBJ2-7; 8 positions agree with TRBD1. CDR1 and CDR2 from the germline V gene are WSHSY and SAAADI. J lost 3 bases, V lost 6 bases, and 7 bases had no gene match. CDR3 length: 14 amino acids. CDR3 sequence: CASSVTGALYEQYF. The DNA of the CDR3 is TGCGCCAGCAGCGTGACAGGGGCCCTCTACGAGCAGTACTTC.

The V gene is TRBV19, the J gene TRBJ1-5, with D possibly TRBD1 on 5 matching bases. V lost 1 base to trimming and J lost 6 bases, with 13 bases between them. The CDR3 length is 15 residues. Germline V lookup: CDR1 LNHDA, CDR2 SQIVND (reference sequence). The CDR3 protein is CASSIVTGVSQPQHF. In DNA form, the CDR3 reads TGTGCCAGTAGTATAGTTACGGGGGTCTCTCAGCCCCAGCATTTT.

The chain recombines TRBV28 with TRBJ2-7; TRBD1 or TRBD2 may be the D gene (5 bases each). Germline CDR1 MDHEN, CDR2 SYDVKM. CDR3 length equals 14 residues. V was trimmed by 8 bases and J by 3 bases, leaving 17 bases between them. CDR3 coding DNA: TGTGCCAGCGCAGGGAGACAACAGTACTACGAGCAGTACTTC. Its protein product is CASAGRQQYYEQYF.

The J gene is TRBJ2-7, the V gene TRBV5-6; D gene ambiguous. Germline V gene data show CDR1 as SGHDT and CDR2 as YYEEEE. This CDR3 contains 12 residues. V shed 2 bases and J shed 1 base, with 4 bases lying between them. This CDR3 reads CASSFGSYEQYF. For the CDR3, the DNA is TGTGCCAGCAGCTTCGGTTCCTACGAGCAGTACTTC.

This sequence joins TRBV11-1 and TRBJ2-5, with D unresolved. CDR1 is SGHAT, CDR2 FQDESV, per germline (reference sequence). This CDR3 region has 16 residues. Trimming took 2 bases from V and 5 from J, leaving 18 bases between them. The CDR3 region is CASSLNVVPQGETQYF. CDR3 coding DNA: TGTGCCAGCAGCTTAAATGTCGTCCCACAAGGCGAGACCCAGTACTTC. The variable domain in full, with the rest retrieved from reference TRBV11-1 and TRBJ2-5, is EAEVAQSPRYKITEKSQAVAFWCDPISGHATLYWYRQILGQGPELLVQFQDESVVDDSQLPKDRFSAERLKGVDSTLKIQPAELGDSAMYLCASSLNVVPQGETQYFGPGTRLLVL.

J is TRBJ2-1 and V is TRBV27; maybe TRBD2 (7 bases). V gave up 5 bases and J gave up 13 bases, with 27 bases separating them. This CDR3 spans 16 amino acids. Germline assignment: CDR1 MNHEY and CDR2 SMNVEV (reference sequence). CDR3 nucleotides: TGTGCCAGCAGTCAGCTGGCGGGGGCCTCCTCGGAGACCCAGTTCTTC. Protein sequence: CASSQLAGASSETQFF.

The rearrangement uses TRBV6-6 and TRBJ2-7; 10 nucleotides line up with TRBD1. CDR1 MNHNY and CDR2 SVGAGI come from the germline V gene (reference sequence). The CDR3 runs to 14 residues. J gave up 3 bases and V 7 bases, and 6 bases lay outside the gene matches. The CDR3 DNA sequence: TGTGCCAGCACCCGGGACAGGGGTGGCTACGAGCAGTACTTC. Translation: CASTRDRGGYEQYF.

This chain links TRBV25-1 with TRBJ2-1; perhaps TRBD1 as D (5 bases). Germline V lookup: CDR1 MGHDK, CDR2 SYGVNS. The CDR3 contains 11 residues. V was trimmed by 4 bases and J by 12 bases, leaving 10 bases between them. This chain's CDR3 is CASSGQGRQFF. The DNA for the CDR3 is TGTGCCAGCAGTGGGCAGGGAAGGCAGTTCTTC.

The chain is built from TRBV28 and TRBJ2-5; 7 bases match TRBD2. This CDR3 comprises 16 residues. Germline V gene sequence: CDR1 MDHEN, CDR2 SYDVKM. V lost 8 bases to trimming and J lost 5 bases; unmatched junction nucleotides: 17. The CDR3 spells CASLVWAGRAGETQYF. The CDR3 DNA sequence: TGTGCCAGCCTCGTGTGGGCGGGGAGGGCCGGCGAGACCCAGTACTTC.

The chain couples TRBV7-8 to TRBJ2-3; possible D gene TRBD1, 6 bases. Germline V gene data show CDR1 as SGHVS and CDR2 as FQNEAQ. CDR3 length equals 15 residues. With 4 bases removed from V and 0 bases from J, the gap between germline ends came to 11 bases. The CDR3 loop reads CASSSRTASTDTQYF. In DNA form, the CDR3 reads TGTGCCAGCAGCTCCAGGACAGCTAGCACAGATACGCAGTATTTT.

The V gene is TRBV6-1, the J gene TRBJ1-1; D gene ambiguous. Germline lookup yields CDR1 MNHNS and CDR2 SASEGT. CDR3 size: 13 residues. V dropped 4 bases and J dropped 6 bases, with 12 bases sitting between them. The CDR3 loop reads CASSVTRGAEAFF. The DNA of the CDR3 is TGTGCCAGCAGTGTCACTCGCGGCGCTGAAGCTTTCTTT.

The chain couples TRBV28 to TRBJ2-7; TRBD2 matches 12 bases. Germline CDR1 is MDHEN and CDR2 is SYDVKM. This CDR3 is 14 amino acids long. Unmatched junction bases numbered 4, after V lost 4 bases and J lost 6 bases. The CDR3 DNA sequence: TGTGCCAGCAGTTCACTAGCGGGAGGTCTCGAGCAGTACTTC. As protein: CASSSLAGGLEQYF.

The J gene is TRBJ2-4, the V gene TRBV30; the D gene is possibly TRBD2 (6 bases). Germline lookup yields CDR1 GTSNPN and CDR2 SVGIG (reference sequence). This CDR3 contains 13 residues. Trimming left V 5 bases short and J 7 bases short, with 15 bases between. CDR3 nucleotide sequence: TGTGCCTGGGGAGGACTCCTAGCGAACATTCAGTACTTC. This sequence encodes CAWGGLLANIQYF.

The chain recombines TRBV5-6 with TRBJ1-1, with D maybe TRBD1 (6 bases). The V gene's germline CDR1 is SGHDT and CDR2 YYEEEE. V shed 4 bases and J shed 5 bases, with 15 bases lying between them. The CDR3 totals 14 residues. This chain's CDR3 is CASSPTYRATEAFF. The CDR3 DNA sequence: TGTGCCAGCAGCCCCACCTACAGGGCGACTGAAGCTTTCTTT. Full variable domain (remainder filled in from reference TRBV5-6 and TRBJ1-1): DAGVTQSPTHLIKTRGQQVTLRCSPKSGHDTVSWYQQALGQGPQFIFQYYEEEERQRGNFPDRFSGHQFPNYSSELNVNALLLGDSALYLCASSPTYRATEAFFGQGTRLTVV.

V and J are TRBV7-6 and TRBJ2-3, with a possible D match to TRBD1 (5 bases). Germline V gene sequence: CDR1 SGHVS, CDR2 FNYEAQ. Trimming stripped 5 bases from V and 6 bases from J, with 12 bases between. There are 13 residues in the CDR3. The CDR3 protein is CASSRGRVDTQYF. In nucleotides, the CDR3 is TGTGCCAGCAGCAGGGGTAGAGTGGATACGCAGTATTTT.

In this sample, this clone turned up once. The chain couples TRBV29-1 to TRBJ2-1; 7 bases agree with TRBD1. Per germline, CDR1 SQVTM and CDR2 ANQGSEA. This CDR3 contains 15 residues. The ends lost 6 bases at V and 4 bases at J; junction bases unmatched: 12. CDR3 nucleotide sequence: TGCAGCGTCACCACGAGAGACAGGGCGTACAATGAGCAGTTCTTC. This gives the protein CSVTTRDRAYNEQFF.

DNA for the CDR3: TGTGCCAGCAGTGGCCCCCGGTGGGCGGGAAACAATGAGCAGTTCTTC. Translated, it gives CASSGPRWAGNNEQFF. The genes are TRBV6-1 and TRBJ2-1, with TRBD2 as a possible D gene (6 bases). Germline CDR1 and CDR2: MNHNS and SASEGT. Trimming took off 4 bases at V and 5 bases at J, with 18 bases between the two ends. The CDR3 runs to 16 residues.

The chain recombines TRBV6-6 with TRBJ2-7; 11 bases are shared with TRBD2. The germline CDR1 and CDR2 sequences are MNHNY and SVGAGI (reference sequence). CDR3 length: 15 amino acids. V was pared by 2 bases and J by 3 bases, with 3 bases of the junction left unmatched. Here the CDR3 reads CASSYTLAGGYEQYF. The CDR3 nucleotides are TGTGCCAGCAGTTACACCCTAGCGGGGGGCTACGAGCAGTACTTC.

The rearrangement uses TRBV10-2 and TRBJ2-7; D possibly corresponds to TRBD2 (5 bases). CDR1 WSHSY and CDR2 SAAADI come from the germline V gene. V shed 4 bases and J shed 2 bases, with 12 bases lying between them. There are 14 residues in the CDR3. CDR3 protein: CASSARRFPYEQYF. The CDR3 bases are TGCGCCAGCAGTGCACGGAGGTTTCCCTACGAGCAGTACTTC.

The CDR3 bases are TGTGCCAGCAGCTTCGGGAACACTGAAGCTTTCTTT. Amino acids: CASSFGNTEAFF. This chain uses TRBV7-6 with TRBJ1-1; D is uncertain. CDR3 length: 12 amino acids. V was cut by 3 bases and J by 1 base, with 3 bases left in between. Germline V lookup: CDR1 SGHVS, CDR2 FNYEAQ.